Below, 28 T cell receptor beta chains from the same sample are listed, as sequenced in a study of T cells in Graves' hyperthyroidism and ophthalmopathy. Amplified regions were TCR beta CDR3 sequences from RNA transcripts. HTBI primers drove first-round RT-PCR of the TCR CDR3. TCRdb reprocessed the multiplex PCR reads with MiXCR, giving one entry per CDR3 protein. In the table there are about 530,000 distinct CDR3 sequences, about 15% of which are singletons. What was sequenced was blood. The receptors derive from a woman under 30 with Graves' ophthalmopathy.

This clonotype showed up many times. The chain uses TRBV2 and TRBJ2-1; the match to TRBD2 covers 14 bases. After removal of 6 bases from V and 10 bases from J, the junction contained 5 bases not matched to a gene. CDR1 and CDR2 (germline): SNHLY, FYNNEI. The CDR3 is 14 residues long. The CDR3 nucleotides are TGTGCCAGCAGCGGGACTAGCGGGAGATCAGAGCAGTTCTTC. Protein sequence: CASSGTSGRSEQFF.

The rearrangement links TRBV27 to TRBJ1-2; maybe TRBD1 (6 bases). This CDR3 is 18 amino acids long. Per germline, CDR1 MNHEY and CDR2 SMNVEV (reference sequence). V lost 8 bases and J lost 3, with 28 bases in between. The CDR3 DNA is TGTGCCAGCGGACCCGTCACTTCTCGACAGGAAAAATACTATGGCTACACCTTC. It codes for CASGPVTSRQEKYYGYTF.

This clonotype has a count of ten or more. The chain combines TRBV13 with TRBJ1-2; D is unclear. Germline V gene sequence: CDR1 PRHDT, CDR2 FYEKMQ (reference sequence). V was cut by 1 base and J by 4 bases, with 7 bases left in between. CDR3 length equals 13 residues. CDR3 residues: CASSLDGSYGYTF. CDR3 sequence (DNA): TGTGCCAGCAGCTTAGATGGGAGCTATGGCTACACCTTC. The whole variable domain, filled in from reference TRBV13 and TRBJ1-2, reads AAGVIQSPRHLIKEKRETATLKCYPIPRHDTVYWYQQGPGQDPQFLISFYEKMQSDKGSIPDRFSAQQFSDYHSELNMSSLELGDSALYFCASSLDGSYGYTFGSGTRLTVV.

This clonotype was seen ten or more times. The genes are TRBV5-6 and TRBJ1-2, with D possibly being TRBD1 (5 bases). V was trimmed by 0 bases and J by 4 bases, leaving 7 bases between them. CDR1 and CDR2 from the germline V gene are SGHDT and YYEEEE. This CDR3 has 13 amino acids. The CDR3 here is CASSLGDSYGYTF. CDR3 in DNA: TGTGCCAGCAGCTTGGGGGACTCCTATGGCTACACCTTC.

This clonotype was observed at least ten times. V is TRBV20-1 and J is TRBJ1-5; 7 bases fit TRBD1. V trimming: 3 bases; J trimming: 7 bases; junction bases outside the gene matches: 3. There are 12 residues in the CDR3. Germline V CDR1 and CDR2: DFQATT, SNEGSKA (reference sequence). This CDR3 reads CSARQGVQPQHF. The DNA of the CDR3 is TGCAGTGCTAGGCAGGGGGTCCAGCCCCAGCATTTT.

The chain is built from TRBV2 and TRBJ1-2; 10 nucleotides line up with TRBD1. Germline assignment: CDR1 SNHLY and CDR2 FYNNEI. Trimming at V came to 6 bases and at J to 6 bases, leaving 10 bases not matched to a gene. The CDR3 length is 15 residues. The CDR3 protein is CASSGTGDVGHGYTF. The CDR3 nucleotides read TGTGCCAGCAGCGGGACAGGGGACGTCGGCCATGGCTACACCTTC.

The sample holds a few counts of this clonotype. V and J are TRBV6-1 and TRBJ1-2; possible D gene TRBD1, 5 bases. The germline CDR1 and CDR2 sequences are MNHNS and SASEGT. V shed 5 bases and J shed 0 bases, with 10 bases lying between them. The CDR3 is 14 amino acids. The CDR3 loop reads CASSRQSSNYGYTF. In nucleotides, the CDR3 is TGTGCCAGCAGTCGACAGAGTTCTAACTATGGCTACACCTTC.

This clonotype came up many times. The V call is TRBV20-1, the J call TRBJ2-3; D might be TRBD1 or TRBD2, each matching 5 bases. The CDR3 covers 14 residues. Trimming took off 3 bases at V and 4 bases at J, with 14 bases between the two ends. The germline V gene encodes CDR1 DFQATT and CDR2 SNEGSKA (reference sequence). The CDR3 loop is CSARGELSSDTQYF. DNA of the CDR3: TGCAGTGCTAGGGGGGAGCTATCCTCAGATACGCAGTATTTT.

V is TRBV10-3 and J is TRBJ2-5, with 9 bases aligning to TRBD2. The CDR3 is made up of 18 amino acids. The V gene end was trimmed by 0 bases and the J gene end by 4 bases; junction bases not matched to a gene: 12. Germline CDR1 is ENHRY and CDR2 is SYGVKD. The CDR3 spells CAISESDWREGVGETQYF. CDR3 nucleotides: TGTGCCATCAGTGAGTCGGATTGGCGGGAGGGGGTCGGAGAGACCCAGTACTTC.

In its sample, this clonotype was seen many times. The chain links TRBV12-3 or TRBV12-4 to TRBJ2-5; 7 nucleotides agree with TRBD1. V trimming: 6 bases; J trimming: 4 bases; junction bases outside the gene matches: 8. This CDR3 has 14 residues. The CDR3 region has the DNA TGTGCCAGCAGCGACCCCTACAGGGGAGAGACCCAGTACTTC. Amino acids: CASSDPYRGETQYF.

The chain recombines TRBV15 with TRBJ2-6; no reliable D call. CDR1 and CDR2 from the germline V gene are LNHNV and YYDKDF (reference sequence). This CDR3 has 14 residues. Trimming cost V 1 base and J 1 base, with 2 bases left between them. The CDR3 here is CATSRGSGANVLTF. In DNA, the CDR3 is TGTGCCACCAGCAGAGGATCTGGGGCCAACGTCCTGACTTTC.

The rearrangement links TRBV7-2 to TRBJ1-3, with unresolved D. Germline lookup yields CDR1 SGHTA and CDR2 FQGNSA. Trimming left V 4 bases short and J 5 bases short, with 6 bases between. The CDR3 extends over 12 amino acids. CDR3 DNA sequence: TGTGCCAGCAGCTCAGGAAGAAACACCATATATTTT. This sequence encodes CASSSGRNTIYF.

The rearrangement uses TRBV12-3 or TRBV12-4 and TRBJ2-5; 9 bases match TRBD2. The CDR3 loop spans 15 amino acids. J lost 5 bases, V lost 1 base, and 5 bases had no gene match. The CDR3 nucleotides are TGTGCCAGCAGTTTAGGCGGGAGGGTTTGTGAGACCCAGTACTTC. Its translation: CASSLGGRVCETQYF.

There are many counts of this clonotype. The chain links TRBV20-1 to TRBJ2-1, with D unclear. The CDR3 contains 9 residues. Germline CDR1 and CDR2: DFQATT and SNEGSKA (reference sequence). V dropped 6 bases and J dropped 5 bases, with 2 bases sitting between them. CDR3 loop: CSADNEQFF. The CDR3 nucleotides read TGCAGTGCGGACAATGAGCAGTTCTTC.

This clonotype was detected only a few times. The genes are TRBV18 and TRBJ1-6, with D possibly TRBD1 on 6 matching bases. The CDR3 has 14 residues. Trimming cost V 2 bases and J 8 bases, with 10 bases left between them. Germline V CDR1 and CDR2: KGHSH, LQKENI. The CDR3, as DNA: TGTGCCAGCTCACCAGGGGGCCAGGATTCACCCCTCCACTTT. Protein: CASSPGGQDSPLHF.

The table lists this clonotype with many counts. V and J are TRBV7-9 and TRBJ1-2; D may be TRBD1 (5 bases). With 1 base removed from V and 1 base from J, the gap between germline ends came to 10 bases. Germline V CDR1 and CDR2: SEHNR, FQNEAQ (reference sequence). This CDR3 spans 15 amino acids. The CDR3 DNA sequence: TGTGCCAGCAGCTTAGAGGCAGGGCATAACTATGGCTACACCTTC. Translation: CASSLEAGHNYGYTF.

The sample holds many counts of this clonotype. J is TRBJ2-2 and V is TRBV30; D unresolved. The CDR3 is made up of 14 amino acids. V lost 2 bases to trimming and J lost 3 bases, with 10 bases between them. CDR1 and CDR2 (germline): GTSNPN, SVGIG (reference sequence). CDR3 nucleotides: TGTGCCTGGAGTCTCGCCAGGTACACCGGGGAGCTGTTTTTT. Protein: CAWSLARYTGELFF.

This clonotype was observed at least ten times. J is TRBJ2-5 and V is TRBV19; tentatively, D is TRBD1 or TRBD2 (7 bases each). Trimming took off 6 bases at V and 2 bases at J, with 22 bases between the two ends. The CDR3 runs 17 residues. Per the germline V gene, CDR1 is LNHDA and CDR2 is SQIVND (reference sequence). CDR3 residues: CASRNPPGGQLQETQYF. The CDR3 DNA sequence: TGTGCCAGTAGAAATCCGCCGGGGGGACAGCTACAAGAGACCCAGTACTTC.

This clonotype has a single count. The chain carries TRBV7-2 and TRBJ2-7; no firm D call. With 5 bases removed from V and 7 bases from J, the gap between germline ends came to 18 bases. This CDR3 is built from 14 residues. From germline, CDR1 is SGHTA and CDR2 FQGNSA. The chain's CDR3 is CASSLSRANREQYF. The DNA for the CDR3 is TGTGCCAGCAGCCTCTCCCGGGCCAACCGAGAGCAGTACTTC. The full variable domain, in which reference TRBV7-2 and TRBJ2-7 provide the parts outside the CDR3, is GAGVSQSPSNKVTEKGKDVELRCDPISGHTALYWYRQSLGQGLEFLIYFQGNSAPDKSGLPSDRFSAERTGGSVSTLTIQRTQQEDSAVYLCASSLSRANREQYFGPGTRLTVT.

On this clonotype itself: A single base separates this from a much larger clone, so it may be a read error. V and J are TRBV6-9 and TRBJ2-3; D not resolved. Judging by the DNA end, TRBJ1-5 fits better; the J call may be wrong. The CDR3 runs 16 residues. Germline CDR1 MNHGY, CDR2 SVAAGI. This CDR3 reads CASSYNPRPSTDTQHF. The CDR3 coding sequence is TGTGCCAGCAGTTACAACCCCAGGCCTAGCACAGATACGCAGCATTTT.

As concerns this clonotype: A clone one base away is much larger, so this may be a read error. The V gene is TRBV7-7, the J gene TRBJ2-7, with D perhaps matching TRBD1 (6 bases). Germline V gene lookup returns CDR1 SSHAT and CDR2 FNYEAQ (reference sequence). The CDR3 contains 14 residues. The CDR3 reads CVSSSTQQGSEQYF. In DNA, the CDR3 is TGTGTTAGCAGCTCGACCCAACAGGGTTCCGAGCAGTACTTC.

V usage is TRBV7-2 and J usage is TRBJ2-7, with D perhaps matching TRBD1 or TRBD2 (7 bases each). The CDR3 sequence is 16 residues long. In germline, CDR1 is SGHTA, CDR2 FQGNSA. V dropped 7 bases and J dropped 0 bases, with 19 bases sitting between them. The DNA for the CDR3 is TGTGCCAGCACCCTCAGCGGGACAGAGAGCTCCTACGAGCAGTACTTC. This encodes CASTLSGTESSYEQYF. Based on the CDR3 plus reference TRBV7-2 and TRBJ2-7, the full variable domain is GAGVSQSPSNKVTEKGKDVELRCDPISGHTALYWYRQSLGQGLEFLIYFQGNSAPDKSGLPSDRFSAERTGGSVSTLTIQRTQQEDSAVYLCASTLSGTESSYEQYFGPGTRLTVT.

V gene TRBV19 combines with J gene TRBJ1-5, with TRBD1 identical over 9 bases. With 6 bases clipped from V and 6 bases from J, the junction kept 6 bases outside the gene matches. Germline lookup yields CDR1 LNHDA and CDR2 SQIVND (reference sequence). This CDR3 has 14 residues. CDR3 DNA: TGTGCCAGTAGAAAACAGGGGGCGGGTCAGCCCCAGCATTTT. Translated: CASRKQGAGQPQHF.

The J gene is TRBJ1-2, the V gene TRBV18; 11 nucleotides line up with TRBD1. The CDR3 loop spans 17 amino acids. With V trimmed by 2 bases and J by 0 bases, 5 bases remained unmatched. Germline loops: CDR1 KGHSH, CDR2 LQKENI. For the CDR3, the DNA is TGTGCCAGCTCACCAGGGACAGGGGGAATAACTAACTATGGCTACACCTTC. It is translated as CASSPGTGGITNYGYTF. Full variable domain (missing parts from reference TRBV18 and TRBJ1-2): NAGVMQNPRHLVRRRGQEARLRCSPMKGHSHVYWYRQLPEEGLKFMVYLQKENIIDESGMPKERFSAEFPKEGPSILRIQQVVRGDSAAYFCASSPGTGGITNYGYTFGSGTRLTVV.

In its sample, this clonotype was seen many times. The V and J genes are TRBV7-2 and TRBJ2-5; 7 bases map to TRBD1. Trimming removed 10 bases from V and 0 bases from J; junction bases left unmatched: 11. The CDR3 runs to 15 residues. CDR1 and CDR2 (germline): SGHTA, FQGNSA. This CDR3 is CATNEQGNYQETQYF. CDR3 coding DNA: TGTGCCACCAACGAACAGGGGAACTACCAAGAGACCCAGTACTTC.

The V gene is TRBV7-3, the J gene TRBJ2-1, with D perhaps TRBD2 (5 bases). Germline CDR1 and CDR2: SGHTA and FQGTGA. V was cut by 5 bases and J by 0 bases, with 11 bases left in between. The CDR3 has 15 amino acids. CDR3 amino acids: CASSVTSSSYNEQFF. In DNA form, the CDR3 reads TGTGCCAGCAGCGTTACTAGTAGCTCCTACAATGAGCAGTTCTTC.

This clonotype was counted a few times. The chain recombines TRBV19 with TRBJ2-5; D is uncertain. The CDR3 is 13 amino acids. The germline V gene has CDR1 LNHDA and CDR2 SQIVND (reference sequence). V was shortened by 2 bases and J by 5 bases, with 9 bases between the two germline ends. CDR3 protein: CASSIRGWETQYF. CDR3 DNA sequence: TGTGCCAGTAGTATACGAGGTTGGGAGACCCAGTACTTC.

A word on this clonotype: A read error may explain this, as a much larger clone is one base away. This chain joins TRBV24-1 and TRBJ2-3; D ambiguous. Trimming shortened V by 3 bases and J by 2 bases, and 14 bases separated the two germline ends. CDR3 size: 16 residues. Germline CDR1 reads KGHDR; CDR2 reads SFDVKD. DNA for the CDR3: TGTGCCACCAGTGATCTTATCGATCTGGACACAGATACGCAGTATTTT. Protein product: CATSDLIDLDTDTQYF.